The clone carrying this T cell receptor beta chain was recorded only once. The source of the sample is a study of cytomegalovirus exposure and HLA in healthy donors. The PCR made use of 60 Vbeta and 13 Jbeta primers. Sequencing was performed with immunoSEQ multiplex PCR; in TCRdb, only in-frame clones are kept and a portion is missing. The sample carries under 200,000 clones, approximately 80% recorded once. The CDR3 totals 13 residues. V gave up 6 bases and J gave up 4 bases, with 12 bases separating them. Germline V gene sequence: CDR1 SNHLY, CDR2 FYNNEI. Sequenced: PBMCs. The V call is TRBV2, the J call TRBJ1-2; D is possibly TRBD1 (5 bases). The sequence was obtained from a male donor in good health and CMV-seropositive. CDR3 in DNA: TGTGCCAGCAGAGGACACGGTCTCTATGGCTACACCTTC. Translating gives CASRGHGLYGYTF.